This paragraph reports one T cell receptor (beta chain). This record comes from a study of neurological immune-mediated disorders. TCRdb re-derived calls from the 5' RACE reads in MiXCR, one entry per CDR3 protein. The repertoire holds over 40,000 distinct CDR3 sequences, with more than 5% as singletons. Sorted libraries used 800,000 to 1,000,000 CD4+ or CD8+ T cells. Sequences were obtained from CD4+ T cells from blood. This clonotype was sampled from a woman aged 40 to 55 in good health.

The CDR3 DNA sequence: TGTGCCAGCAGCGCCCGGAGCGGGGAGAATTCACCCCTCCACTTT. Its translation is CASSARSGENSPLHF. The chain combines TRBV6-1 with TRBJ1-6; no clear D. Germline loops: CDR1 MNHNS, CDR2 SASEGT. The CDR3 totals 15 residues. The V end lost 6 bases, the J end lost 7 bases, and 16 bases lay between the germline ends.